What follows are 3 T cell receptor beta chains derived from one specimen sequenced in a study of OX40 agonist ivuxolimab in advanced cancers. The method was the immunoSEQ multiplex PCR assay. Held by TCRdb, this immuneACCESS table contains in-frame sequences only and omits some clones. Under half of the omission traces to an unresolved V gene where checked; the cause of the rest is unknown. The sample table shows 34,000 or so clones, and around 90% are seen once. Jointly, the top ten make up more than 4.5% of the sample. The material was CD4+ or CD8+ T cells sorted from blood, obtained in a trial of the OX40 agonist ivuxolimab. These receptor sequences come from an adult with an advanced solid tumor such as melanoma, head and neck, liver or kidney cancer.

The chain uses TRBV19 and TRBJ1-6; D is possibly TRBD1 (5 bases). Trimming removed 5 bases at V and 10 bases at J, with 12 bases between. Looked up from germline, CDR1 is LNHDA and CDR2 is SQIVND (reference sequence). The CDR3 length is 13 residues. The CDR3: CASSEWGTSPLHF. CDR3 in DNA: TGTGCCAGTAGTGAATGGGGGACGTCACCCCTCCACTTT.

In its sample, this clone was seen a few times. The V and J genes are TRBV6-5 and TRBJ2-1; a weak D match, TRBD2 (5 bases). CDR3 length: 13 residues. Looked up from germline, CDR1 is MNHEY and CDR2 is SVGAGI. V was clipped by 6 bases and J by 7 bases, with 13 bases between them. The CDR3 spells CASSNPPGNEQFF. The CDR3 region has the DNA TGTGCCAGCAGCAACCCACCGGGGAATGAGCAGTTCTTC.

The chain employs TRBV28 and TRBJ1-4, with unresolved D. The germline V gene has CDR1 MDHEN and CDR2 SYDVKM. The V gene lost 2 bases and the J gene lost 8 bases, with 24 bases spanning the gap. CDR3 length: 18 amino acids. The CDR3 loop is CASSLRAGHKYWGEKLFF. CDR3 in DNA: TGTGCCAGCAGTTTAAGGGCAGGCCACAAGTACTGGGGAGAAAAACTGTTTTTT.